This TCR beta chain comes out of a study of blood T cell repertoires in COVID-19. Across the study: T cells, B-cell-depleted T cells, or PBMCs provided the cDNA or gDNA that served as material.

Trimming removed 1 base from V and 6 bases from J; junction bases left unmatched: 2. The CDR3 has 13 residues. Germline values: CDR1 MNHNY, CDR2 SVGAGI (reference sequence). The repertoire was sequenced with immunoSEQ multiplex PCR; TCRdb's copy has only in-frame clones and lacks some. The table records some 140,000 clones, around four fifths of them present only once. The sequencing input was PBMCs or T cells enriched from blood (not recorded which). This clonotype was obtained from a man in his forties or fifties with acute COVID-19. The chain carries TRBV6-6 and TRBJ1-1, with TRBD1 matching over 7 bases. Here the CDR3 reads CASSYYDRAEAFF. In DNA form, the CDR3 reads TGTGCCAGCAGTTACTACGACAGGGCTGAAGCTTTCTTT.